What follows is one T cell receptor (beta chain) and its context. A read error may produce the germline difference seen at one junction end. This CDR3 region has 12 residues. These data belong to a study of blood T cell repertoires in COVID-19. Study background: The study drew acute and convalescent COVID-19 samples from the United States, Italy and Spain. Sources were T cells, B-cell-depleted T cells, or PBMCs; the material itself was cDNA or gDNA.

As handled by the study authors: Reference gene primers were amplified, and this amplification served to estimate nucleated cell counts. Produced via immunoSEQ multiplex PCR; TCRdb's table is partial and in-frame only. Clonal size and the V and J genes are those of that table, whereas D and trimming came from the DNA. The table has tens of thousands of clones, around four fifths seen once; the top ten hold about 2.7%. The rearrangement joins TRBV12-3 or TRBV12-4 to TRBJ1-2, with 11 positions matching TRBD1. The receptor was derived from a man in his fifties or sixties with acute or convalescent COVID-19. Sequenced: peripheral blood. CDR3 DNA: TGTGCCAGCAGGGACAGGGGGCTTGGCCACACCTTC. Its protein product is CASRDRGLGHTF.